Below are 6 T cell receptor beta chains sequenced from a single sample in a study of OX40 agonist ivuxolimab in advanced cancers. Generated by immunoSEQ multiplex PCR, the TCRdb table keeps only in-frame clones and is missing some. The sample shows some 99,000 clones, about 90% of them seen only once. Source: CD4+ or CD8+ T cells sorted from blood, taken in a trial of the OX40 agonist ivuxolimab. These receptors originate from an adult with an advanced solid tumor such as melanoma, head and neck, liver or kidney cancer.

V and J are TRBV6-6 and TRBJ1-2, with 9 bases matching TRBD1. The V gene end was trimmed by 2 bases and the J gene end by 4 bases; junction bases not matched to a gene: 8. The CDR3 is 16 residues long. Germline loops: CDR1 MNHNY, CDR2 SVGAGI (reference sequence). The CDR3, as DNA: TGTGCCAGCAGTTACGGGGGGGACAGGGAGATCTATGGCTACACCTTC. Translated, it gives CASSYGGDREIYGYTF.

CDR3 nucleotides: TGTGCCAGCAGCGGGGTAGCGGGAGTACGAGAGACCCAGTACTTC. Translating gives CASSGVAGVRETQYF. The chain couples TRBV11-3 to TRBJ2-5, with 9 positions matching TRBD2. Germline CDR1 and CDR2: SGHNT and YENEEA. The CDR3 spans 15 residues. The V gene end was trimmed by 5 bases and the J gene end by 4 bases; junction bases not matched to a gene: 8.

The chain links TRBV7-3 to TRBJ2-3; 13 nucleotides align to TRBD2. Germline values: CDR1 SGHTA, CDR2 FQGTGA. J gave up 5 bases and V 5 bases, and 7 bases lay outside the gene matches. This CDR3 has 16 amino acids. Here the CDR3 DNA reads TGTGCCAGCAGCCATGGACTAGCGGGAGAAGAAGATACGCAGTATTTT. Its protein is CASSHGLAGEEDTQYF.

This chain's CDR3 is CASSLERGPGETQYF. The CDR3 DNA reads TGTGCCAGCAGCTTAGAGCGGGGGCCAGGGGAGACCCAGTACTTC. The J gene is TRBJ2-5, the V gene TRBV7-9, with TRBD2 identical over 8 bases. CDR3 size: 15 residues. From germline, CDR1 is SEHNR and CDR2 FQNEAQ (reference sequence). With 1 base clipped from V and 5 bases from J, the junction kept 6 bases outside the gene matches.

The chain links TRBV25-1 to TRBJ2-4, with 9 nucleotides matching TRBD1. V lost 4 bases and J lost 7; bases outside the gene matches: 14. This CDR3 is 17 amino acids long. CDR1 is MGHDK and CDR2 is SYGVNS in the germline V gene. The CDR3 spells CASSAAMGQGVGNIQYF. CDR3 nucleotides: TGTGCCAGCAGTGCAGCCATGGGACAGGGAGTCGGCAACATTCAGTACTTC.

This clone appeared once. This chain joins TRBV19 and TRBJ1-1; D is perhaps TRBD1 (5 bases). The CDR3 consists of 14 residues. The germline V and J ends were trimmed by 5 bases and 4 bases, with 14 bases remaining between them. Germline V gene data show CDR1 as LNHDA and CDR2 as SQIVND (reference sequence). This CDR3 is CASSPRQSPTEAFF. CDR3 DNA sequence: TGTGCCAGTAGTCCCCGACAGAGTCCCACTGAAGCTTTCTTT.